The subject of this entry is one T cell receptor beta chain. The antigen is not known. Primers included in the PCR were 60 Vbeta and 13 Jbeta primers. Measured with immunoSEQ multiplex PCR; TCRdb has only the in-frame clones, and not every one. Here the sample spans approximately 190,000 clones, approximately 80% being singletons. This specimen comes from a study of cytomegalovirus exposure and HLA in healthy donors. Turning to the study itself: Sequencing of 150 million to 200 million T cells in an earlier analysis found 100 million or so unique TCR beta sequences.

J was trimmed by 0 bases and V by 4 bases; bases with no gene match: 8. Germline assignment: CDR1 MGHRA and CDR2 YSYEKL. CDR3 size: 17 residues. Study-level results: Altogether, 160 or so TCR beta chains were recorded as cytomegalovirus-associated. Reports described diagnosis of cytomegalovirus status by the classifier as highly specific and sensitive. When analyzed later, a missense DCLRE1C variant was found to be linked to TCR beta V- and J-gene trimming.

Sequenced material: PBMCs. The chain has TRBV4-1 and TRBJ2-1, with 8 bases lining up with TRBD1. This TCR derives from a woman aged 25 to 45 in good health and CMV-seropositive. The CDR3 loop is CASSLTAGTGSYNEQFF. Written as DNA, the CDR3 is TGCGCCAGCAGCCTAACAGCCGGGACAGGCTCCTACAATGAGCAGTTCTTC.